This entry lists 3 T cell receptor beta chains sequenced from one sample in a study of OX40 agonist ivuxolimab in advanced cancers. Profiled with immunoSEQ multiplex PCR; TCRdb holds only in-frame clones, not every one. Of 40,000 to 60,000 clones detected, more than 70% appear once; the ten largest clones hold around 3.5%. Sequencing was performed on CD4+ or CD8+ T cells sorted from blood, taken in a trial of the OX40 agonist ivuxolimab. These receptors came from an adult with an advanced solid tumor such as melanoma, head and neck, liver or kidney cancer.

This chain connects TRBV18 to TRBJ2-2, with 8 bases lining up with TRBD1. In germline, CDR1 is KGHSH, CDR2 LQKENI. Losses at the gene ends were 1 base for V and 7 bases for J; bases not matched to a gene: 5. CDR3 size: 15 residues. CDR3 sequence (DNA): TGTGCCAGCTCACCACTCGGGACAGGTTTCGGGGAGCTGTTTTTT. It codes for CASSPLGTGFGELFF. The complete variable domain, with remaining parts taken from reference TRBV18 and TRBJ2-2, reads NAGVMQNPRHLVRRRGQEARLRCSPMKGHSHVYWYRQLPEEGLKFMVYLQKENIIDESGMPKERFSAEFPKEGPSILRIQQVVRGDSAAYFCASSPLGTGFGELFFGEGSRLTVL.

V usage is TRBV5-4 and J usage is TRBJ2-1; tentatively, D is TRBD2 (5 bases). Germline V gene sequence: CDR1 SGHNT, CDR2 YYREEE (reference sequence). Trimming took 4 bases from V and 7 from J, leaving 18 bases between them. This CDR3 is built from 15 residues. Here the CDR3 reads CASSLSATGNNEQFF. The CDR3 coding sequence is TGTGCCAGCAGCCTTAGCGCCACGGGGAATAATGAGCAGTTCTTC.

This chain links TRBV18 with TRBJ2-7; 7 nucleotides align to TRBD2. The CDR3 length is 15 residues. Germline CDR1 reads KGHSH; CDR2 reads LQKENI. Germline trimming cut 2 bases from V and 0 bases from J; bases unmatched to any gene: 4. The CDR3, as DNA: TGTGCCAGCTCACCAAGGCGGGGGAGCTCCTACGAGCAGTACTTC. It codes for CASSPRRGSSYEQYF.